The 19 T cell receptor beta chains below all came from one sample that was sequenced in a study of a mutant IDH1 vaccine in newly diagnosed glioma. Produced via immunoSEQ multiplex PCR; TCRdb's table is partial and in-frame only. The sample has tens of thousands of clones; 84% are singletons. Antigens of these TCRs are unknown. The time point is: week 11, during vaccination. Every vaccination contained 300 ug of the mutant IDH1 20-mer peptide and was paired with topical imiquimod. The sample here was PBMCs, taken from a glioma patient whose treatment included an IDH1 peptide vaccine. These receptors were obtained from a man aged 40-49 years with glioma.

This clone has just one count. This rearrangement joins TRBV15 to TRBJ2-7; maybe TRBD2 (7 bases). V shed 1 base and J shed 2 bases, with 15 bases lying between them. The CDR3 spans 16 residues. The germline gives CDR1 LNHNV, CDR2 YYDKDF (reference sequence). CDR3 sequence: CATSRVGGPRPYEQYF. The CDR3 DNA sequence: TGTGCCACCAGCAGAGTGGGGGGGCCCCGGCCCTACGAGCAGTACTTC.

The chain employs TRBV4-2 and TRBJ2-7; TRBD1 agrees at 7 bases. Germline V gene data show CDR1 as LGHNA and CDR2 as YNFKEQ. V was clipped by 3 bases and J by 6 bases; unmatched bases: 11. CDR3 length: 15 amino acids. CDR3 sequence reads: CASSQTGQNRGEQYF. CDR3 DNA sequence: TGTGCCAGCAGCCAGACGGGACAGAACCGCGGCGAGCAGTACTTC.

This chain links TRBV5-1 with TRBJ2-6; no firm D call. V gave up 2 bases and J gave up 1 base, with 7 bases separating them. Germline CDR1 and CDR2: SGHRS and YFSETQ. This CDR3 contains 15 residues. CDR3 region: CASSFQVSGANVLTF. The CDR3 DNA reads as TGCGCCAGCAGCTTTCAGGTTTCTGGGGCCAACGTCCTGACTTTC.

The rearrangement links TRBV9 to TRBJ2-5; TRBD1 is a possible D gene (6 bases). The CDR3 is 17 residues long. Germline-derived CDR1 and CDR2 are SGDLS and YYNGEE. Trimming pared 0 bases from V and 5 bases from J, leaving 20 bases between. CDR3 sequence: CASSVEGVTRPGETQYF. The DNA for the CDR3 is TGTGCCAGCAGCGTAGAGGGGGTCACTCGGCCGGGGGAGACCCAGTACTTC.

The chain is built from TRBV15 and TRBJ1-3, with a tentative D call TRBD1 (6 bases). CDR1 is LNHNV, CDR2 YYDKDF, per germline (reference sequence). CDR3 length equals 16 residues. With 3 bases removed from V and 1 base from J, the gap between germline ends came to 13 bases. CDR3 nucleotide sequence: TGTGCCACCAGCAGGGGCGGGGGGCAATCTGGAAACACCATATATTTT. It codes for CATSRGGGQSGNTIYF.

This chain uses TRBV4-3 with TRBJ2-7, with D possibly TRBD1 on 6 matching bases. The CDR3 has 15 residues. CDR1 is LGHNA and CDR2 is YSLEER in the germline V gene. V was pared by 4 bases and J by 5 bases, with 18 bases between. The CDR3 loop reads CASSRQRTGTNEQYF. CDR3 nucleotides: TGCGCCAGCAGCCGGCAAAGGACTGGGACAAACGAGCAGTACTTC.

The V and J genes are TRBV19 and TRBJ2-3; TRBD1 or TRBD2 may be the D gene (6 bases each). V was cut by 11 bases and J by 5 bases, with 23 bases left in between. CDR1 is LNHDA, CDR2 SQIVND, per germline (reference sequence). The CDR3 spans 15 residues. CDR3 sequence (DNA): TGTGCCGTAGCGCGAACAGGGAGGTTAGGAGATACGCAGTATTTT. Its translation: CAVARTGRLGDTQYF.

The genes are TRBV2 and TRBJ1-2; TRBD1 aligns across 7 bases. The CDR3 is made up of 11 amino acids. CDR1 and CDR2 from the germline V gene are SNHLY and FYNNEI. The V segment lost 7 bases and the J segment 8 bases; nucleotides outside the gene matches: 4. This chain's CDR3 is CASNDREGYTF. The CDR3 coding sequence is TGTGCCAGCAACGACAGGGAGGGCTACACCTTC.

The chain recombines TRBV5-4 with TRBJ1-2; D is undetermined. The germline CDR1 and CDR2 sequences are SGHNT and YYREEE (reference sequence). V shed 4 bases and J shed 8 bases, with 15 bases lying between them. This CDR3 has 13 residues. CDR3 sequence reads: CASSNPRAGGYTF. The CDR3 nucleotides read TGTGCCAGCAGCAACCCGCGGGCGGGGGGCTACACCTTC.

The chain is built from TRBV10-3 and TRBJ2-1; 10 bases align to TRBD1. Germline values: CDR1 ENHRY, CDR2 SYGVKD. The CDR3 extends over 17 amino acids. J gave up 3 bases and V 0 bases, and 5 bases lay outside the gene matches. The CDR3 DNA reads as TGTGCCATCAGTGAGTCGGAGACAGGGGGCAGCTACAATGAGCAGTTCTTC. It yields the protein CAISESETGGSYNEQFF.

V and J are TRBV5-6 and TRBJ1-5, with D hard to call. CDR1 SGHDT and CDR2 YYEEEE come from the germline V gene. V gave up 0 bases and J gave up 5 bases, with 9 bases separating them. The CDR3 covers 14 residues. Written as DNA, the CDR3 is TGTGCCAGCAGCTTGGACGGCAGACATCAGCCCCAGCATTTT. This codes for CASSLDGRHQPQHF.

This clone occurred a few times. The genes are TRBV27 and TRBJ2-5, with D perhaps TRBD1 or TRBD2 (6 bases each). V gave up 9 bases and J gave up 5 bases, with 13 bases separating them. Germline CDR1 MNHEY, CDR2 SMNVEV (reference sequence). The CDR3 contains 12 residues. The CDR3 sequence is CASWGAGETQYF. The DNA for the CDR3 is TGTGCCAGTTGGGGGGCGGGGGAGACCCAGTACTTC.

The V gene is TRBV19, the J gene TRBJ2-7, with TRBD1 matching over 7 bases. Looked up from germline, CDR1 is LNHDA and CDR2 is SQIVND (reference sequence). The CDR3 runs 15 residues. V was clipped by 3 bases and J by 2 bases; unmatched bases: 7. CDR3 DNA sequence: TGTGCCAGTAGTATCTACACAGGGGCGGCCTACGAGCAGTACTTC. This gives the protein CASSIYTGAAYEQYF.

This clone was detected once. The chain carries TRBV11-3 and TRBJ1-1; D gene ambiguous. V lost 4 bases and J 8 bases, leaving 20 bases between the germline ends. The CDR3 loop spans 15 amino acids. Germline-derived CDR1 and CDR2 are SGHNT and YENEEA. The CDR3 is CASSSSFGHSGEAFF. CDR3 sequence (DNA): TGTGCCAGCAGCTCCTCCTTCGGCCATAGTGGGGAAGCTTTCTTT.

CDR3 sequence: CASSLDSQIGLFF. DNA of the CDR3: TGTGCCAGCAGCTTGGACAGTCAAATTGGGCTGTTTTTT. The chain joins TRBV7-9 to TRBJ1-4; the D gene is possibly TRBD1 (6 bases). Trimming took off 3 bases at V and 14 bases at J, with 16 bases between the two ends. The CDR3 spans 13 residues. Germline V gives CDR1 SEHNR, CDR2 FQNEAQ (reference sequence).

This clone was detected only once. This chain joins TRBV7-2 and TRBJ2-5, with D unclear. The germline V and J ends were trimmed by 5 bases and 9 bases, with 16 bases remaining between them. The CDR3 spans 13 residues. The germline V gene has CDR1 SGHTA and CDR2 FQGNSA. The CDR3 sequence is CASSPRSAKAQYF. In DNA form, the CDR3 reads TGTGCCAGCAGCCCTCGATCGGCTAAGGCCCAGTACTTC.

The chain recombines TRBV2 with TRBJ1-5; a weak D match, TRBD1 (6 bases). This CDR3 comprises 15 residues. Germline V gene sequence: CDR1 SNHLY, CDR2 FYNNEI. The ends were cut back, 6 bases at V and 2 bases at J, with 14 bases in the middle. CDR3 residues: CASSAPTGRNQPQHF. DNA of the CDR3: TGTGCCAGCAGCGCGCCGACAGGCCGCAATCAGCCCCAGCATTTT.

The CDR3 DNA follows: TGTGCCAGCAGTTACGTCACTGAAGCTTTCTTT. Translating it yields CASSYVTEAFF. The J gene is TRBJ1-1, the V gene TRBV6-6; the D is unclear. Germline assignment: CDR1 MNHNY and CDR2 SVGAGI (reference sequence). The CDR3 is 11 residues long. V lost 2 bases and J lost 4, with 2 bases in between.

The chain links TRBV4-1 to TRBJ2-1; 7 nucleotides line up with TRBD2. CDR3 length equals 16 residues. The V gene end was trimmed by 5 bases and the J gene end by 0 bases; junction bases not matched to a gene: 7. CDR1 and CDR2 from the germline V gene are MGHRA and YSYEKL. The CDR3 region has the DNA TGCGCCAGCAGCGAGAGAGTAGCGGGCTCCTACAATGAGCAGTTCTTC. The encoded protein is CASSERVAGSYNEQFF.